The 31 T cell receptor beta chains below come from one sample, sequenced in a study of T cell changes during pregnancy in multiple sclerosis. TCRdb keeps only in-frame clones here, not all; method: immunoSEQ multiplex PCR. Of 98,000 or so clones in the sample, 93% were seen once. Material: peripheral blood, obtained after pregnancy. Receptors originate from a female donor with multiple sclerosis, enrolled in a pregnancy study.

This clone was counted once. The rearrangement joins TRBV6-4 to TRBJ1-1, with 7 bases that match TRBD1. This CDR3 has 14 amino acids. Losses at the gene ends were 6 bases for V and 1 base for J; bases not matched to a gene: 5. Germline CDR1 and CDR2: MRHNA and SNTAGT. The CDR3 spells CASSRQGGNTEAFF. In DNA, the CDR3 is TGTGCCAGCAGCAGACAGGGAGGGAACACTGAAGCTTTCTTT.

The rearrangement uses TRBV5-4 and TRBJ2-7; TRBD2 agrees at 8 bases. The J segment lost 2 bases and the V segment lost 2 bases, leaving 3 bases of the junction unmatched. Per germline, CDR1 SGHNT and CDR2 YYREEE (reference sequence). The CDR3 has 14 residues. Here the CDR3 DNA reads TGTGCCAGCAGCTTCAGCGGGAGCACCTACGAGCAGTACTTC. It yields the protein CASSFSGSTYEQYF.

DNA for the CDR3: TGTGCCAGCAGCCCGGACAGGGGCCACAATGAGCAGTTCTTC. Translated: CASSPDRGHNEQFF. The rearrangement joins TRBV6-5 to TRBJ2-1; 9 bases line up with TRBD1. CDR3 length: 14 residues. Germline-derived CDR1 and CDR2 are MNHEY and SVGAGI. With 6 bases clipped from V and 5 bases from J, the junction kept 5 bases outside the gene matches.

The V gene is TRBV5-3, the J gene TRBJ2-1; a weak D match, TRBD2 (5 bases). TRBV5-3 is labeled an ORF, and its function is uncertain. The CDR3 is 13 amino acids. Trimming removed 4 bases at V and 4 bases at J, with 9 bases between. CDR3 region: CARSPGSYNEQFF. CDR3 DNA: TGTGCCAGAAGCCCGGGGTCTTACAATGAGCAGTTCTTC.

The DNA of the CDR3 is TGTGCCAGCTCACCAGCCCATGGGAGGGACTATGGCTACACCTTC. Protein sequence: CASSPAHGRDYGYTF. V usage is TRBV18 and J usage is TRBJ1-2; D call uncertain. The CDR3 runs to 15 residues. V was clipped by 2 bases and J by 3 bases, with 13 bases between them. The germline gives CDR1 KGHSH, CDR2 LQKENI.

The chain combines TRBV9 with TRBJ1-2; D gene uncertain. CDR1 and CDR2 (germline): SGDLS, YYNGEE. The CDR3 loop spans 15 amino acids. V lost 0 bases to trimming and J lost 2 bases, with 11 bases between them. For the CDR3, the DNA is TGTGCCAGCAGCGTAGCGCTAGGTGACAACTATGGCTACACCTTC. The encoded protein is CASSVALGDNYGYTF.

The V gene is TRBV5-6, the J gene TRBJ1-2; D might be TRBD1 (6 bases). Trimming removed 1 base from V and 3 bases from J, with 10 bases in between. The CDR3 has 14 amino acids. CDR1 and CDR2 (germline): SGHDT, YYEEEE. The CDR3 region is CASSLQGLDYGYTF. The CDR3 region has the DNA TGTGCCAGCAGCTTGCAGGGGTTAGACTATGGCTACACCTTC.

The chain couples TRBV27 to TRBJ2-7, with 8 bases fitting TRBD1. This CDR3 spans 13 amino acids. CDR1 and CDR2 (germline): MNHEY, SMNVEV (reference sequence). Trimming cost V 6 bases and J 3 bases; bases outside gene matches: 4. CDR3 coding DNA: TGTGCCAGCAGCTCAGGGACAGGCTACGAGCAGTACTTC. It encodes CASSSGTGYEQYF.

This chain uses TRBV29-1 with TRBJ2-7, with 8 positions matching TRBD2. From germline, CDR1 is SQVTM and CDR2 ANQGSEA. The J segment lost 2 bases and the V segment lost 3 bases, leaving 3 bases of the junction unmatched. There are 13 residues in the CDR3. The CDR3 is CSVDSGGPYEQYF. The CDR3 bases are TGCAGCGTTGACTCGGGAGGGCCCTACGAGCAGTACTTC.

This clone has more than one count but fewer than ten. The rearrangement uses TRBV11-2 and TRBJ1-2, with 11 bases identical to TRBD1. The germline gives CDR1 SGHAT, CDR2 FQNNGV. V shed 5 bases and J 6 bases; nucleotides not matched to a gene: 8. The CDR3 runs to 15 residues. CDR3 residues: CASSPGDRGIDGYTF. The CDR3 bases are TGTGCCAGCAGCCCAGGGGACAGGGGGATTGATGGCTACACCTTC.

The CDR3 nucleotides read TGTGCCAGCAGCCCTAGCCTAAATACGCAGTATTTT. It yields the protein CASSPSLNTQYF. This sequence joins TRBV11-2 and TRBJ2-3, with D possibly being TRBD2 (5 bases). Germline-derived CDR1 and CDR2 are SGHAT and FQNNGV. This CDR3 is 12 amino acids long. The ends were cut back, 5 bases at V and 7 bases at J, with 10 bases in the middle.

This chain connects TRBV5-6 to TRBJ1-5; D unresolved. V was clipped by 1 base and J by 3 bases, with 5 bases between them. The CDR3 totals 13 residues. Germline values: CDR1 SGHDT, CDR2 YYEEEE. CDR3 loop: CASSLSPNQPQHF. Written as DNA, the CDR3 is TGTGCCAGCAGCTTGAGCCCCAATCAGCCCCAGCATTTT.

In DNA, the CDR3 is TGTGCCAGCAGACGGTCCGGGACTCGGGGGCAGCCCCAGCATTTT. Residues: CASRRSGTRGQPQHF. The J gene is TRBJ1-5, the V gene TRBV2; D possibly corresponds to TRBD1 (5 bases). Germline CDR1 is SNHLY and CDR2 is FYNNEI. This CDR3 spans 15 amino acids. Trimming cost V 6 bases and J 7 bases, with 19 bases left between them.

This chain connects TRBV5-5 to TRBJ1-1; TRBD1 aligns across 11 bases. The J segment lost 0 bases and the V segment lost 2 bases, leaving 12 bases of the junction unmatched. The CDR3 contains 19 residues. Per germline, CDR1 SGHKS and CDR2 YYEKEE (reference sequence). The DNA of the CDR3 is TGTGCCAGCAGCTTTTTTGGGCCTACGGGACAGGGGGTGAACACTGAAGCTTTCTTT. This sequence encodes CASSFFGPTGQGVNTEAFF.

The chain links TRBV6-4 to TRBJ2-1, with D unclear. With 0 bases removed from V and 6 bases from J, the gap between germline ends came to 15 bases. Germline assignment: CDR1 MRHNA and CDR2 SNTAGT. This CDR3 is 16 amino acids long. This CDR3 is CASSDSYGEFSNEQFF. The CDR3 DNA follows: TGTGCCAGCAGTGACTCTTACGGAGAGTTCTCCAATGAGCAGTTCTTC.

The chain carries TRBV18 and TRBJ1-2, with 9 nucleotides matching TRBD1. This CDR3 region has 19 residues. Germline V gives CDR1 KGHSH, CDR2 LQKENI. The J segment lost 7 bases and the V segment lost 4 bases, leaving 22 bases of the junction unmatched. This CDR3 is CASSLLQNSGTGNRSGYTF. CDR3 nucleotide sequence: TGTGCCAGCTCACTTCTACAAAACTCCGGGACAGGGAACAGAAGTGGCTACACCTTC. The complete variable domain, with remaining parts taken from reference TRBV18 and TRBJ1-2, reads NAGVMQNPRHLVRRRGQEARLRCSPMKGHSHVYWYRQLPEEGLKFMVYLQKENIIDESGMPKERFSAEFPKEGPSILRIQQVVRGDSAAYFCASSLLQNSGTGNRSGYTFGSGTRLTVV.

The chain links TRBV6-5 to TRBJ1-2, with D perhaps TRBD1 (5 bases). Germline V gene lookup returns CDR1 MNHEY and CDR2 SVGAGI. Trimming left V 8 bases short and J 8 bases short, with 9 bases between. The CDR3 runs 10 residues. The CDR3 DNA follows: TGTGCCAGCGGTACAGGCGGCTACACCTTC. This gives the protein CASGTGGYTF.

This chain joins TRBV9 and TRBJ1-5, with D unresolved. Trimming removed 0 bases from V and 0 bases from J, with 13 bases in between. Germline assignment: CDR1 SGDLS and CDR2 YYNGEE. CDR3 length: 17 amino acids. In DNA form, the CDR3 reads TGTGCCAGCAGCGTAGTTTTGGCGGTGTATAGCAATCAGCCCCAGCATTTT. This gives the protein CASSVVLAVYSNQPQHF.

The rearrangement uses TRBV2 and TRBJ1-5, with 7 bases lining up with TRBD1. The trim removed 6 bases at V and 3 bases at J, leaving 2 bases unmatched. This CDR3 spans 13 amino acids. Germline CDR1 and CDR2: SNHLY and FYNNEI. This CDR3 reads CASRDRINQPQHF. The CDR3 region has the DNA TGTGCCAGCAGGGACAGGATCAATCAGCCCCAGCATTTT. The variable domain in full, with the rest retrieved from reference TRBV2 and TRBJ1-5, is EPEVTQTPSHQVTQMGQEVILRCVPISNHLYFYWYRQILGQKVEFLVSFYNNEISEKSEIFDDQFSVERPDGSNFTLKIRSTKLEDSAMYFCASRDRINQPQHFGDGTRLSIL.

This clone was recorded only once. The gene calls are TRBV7-9 and TRBJ2-2; 13 bases fit TRBD2. The CDR3 totals 17 residues. V lost 1 base, J lost 6 bases, and 5 bases stayed unmatched. Germline loops: CDR1 SEHNR, CDR2 FQNEAQ (reference sequence). CDR3 nucleotides: TGTGCCAGCAGCTTAGATCGGACTAGCGGGAGTTCCGGGGAGCTGTTTTTT. Residues: CASSLDRTSGSSGELFF.

The genes are TRBV9 and TRBJ2-7; 11 bases align to TRBD1. V gave up 4 bases and J gave up 4 bases; unmatched junction bases: 13. This CDR3 is built from 17 residues. CDR1 SGDLS and CDR2 YYNGEE come from the germline V gene. CDR3 DNA: TGTGCCAGCAGCATTCAGGCCGGGACAGGGGGTGGGTACGAGCAGTACTTC. Amino acids: CASSIQAGTGGGYEQYF.

The rearrangement joins TRBV20-1 to TRBJ1-1; unclear D gene. This CDR3 has 11 residues. Germline V gene data show CDR1 as DFQATT and CDR2 as SNEGSKA (reference sequence). With 2 bases removed from V and 1 base from J, the gap between germline ends came to 2 bases. The DNA of the CDR3 is TGCAGTGCTAGACAGAACACTGAAGCTTTCTTT. Translation gives CSARQNTEAFF.

The chain couples TRBV5-1 to TRBJ2-1; 11 nucleotides match TRBD2. The CDR3 contains 17 residues. V was clipped by 3 bases and J by 8 bases; unmatched bases: 13. The germline V gene has CDR1 SGHRS and CDR2 YFSETQ. The CDR3 loop reads CASSSGYRLAGGDEQFF. The CDR3 bases are TGCGCCAGCAGCTCCGGGTATCGGCTAGCGGGAGGCGATGAGCAGTTCTTC.

This clone has only one observation. This chain connects TRBV6-1 to TRBJ1-5; D might be TRBD1 (6 bases). V lost 2 bases and J 0 bases, leaving 23 bases between the germline ends. The CDR3 length is 20 residues. The germline V gene has CDR1 MNHNS and CDR2 SASEGT. CDR3 in amino acids: CASSESVRAGATYSNQPQHF. For the CDR3, the DNA is TGTGCCAGCAGTGAATCGGTGAGGGCAGGGGCTACCTATAGCAATCAGCCCCAGCATTTT.

The chain is built from TRBV6-8 and TRBJ1-1; D gene uncertain. Trimming cost V 0 bases and J 1 base, with 18 bases left between them. This CDR3 region has 18 residues. Germline values: CDR1 MNHGY, CDR2 SAAAGT. This CDR3 reads CASSYSHRLHVSNTEAFF. The CDR3 nucleotides are TGTGCCAGCAGTTACTCGCACAGATTACACGTCTCGAACACTGAAGCTTTCTTT.

The rearrangement links TRBV9 to TRBJ2-7; TRBD2 matches at 9 bases. J gave up 6 bases and V 2 bases, and 12 bases lay outside the gene matches. This CDR3 has 16 amino acids. Germline V CDR1 and CDR2: SGDLS, YYNGEE. CDR3 nucleotide sequence: TGTGCCAGCAGCGTCGGCGGGAGGGCCATTTCGGTCGAGCAGTACTTC. Translating gives CASSVGGRAISVEQYF. Combining the CDR3 with reference TRBV9 and TRBJ2-7 gives the whole variable domain DSGVTQTPKHLITATGQRVTLRCSPRSGDLSVYWYQQSLDQGLQFLIQYYNGEERAKGNILERFSAQQFPDLHSELNLSSLELGDSALYFCASSVGGRAISVEQYFGPGTRLTVT.

The V and J genes are TRBV19 and TRBJ2-1; 11 bases fit TRBD2. Unmatched junction bases numbered 9, after V lost 6 bases and J lost 5 bases. The CDR3 contains 16 residues. Germline V gene sequence: CDR1 LNHDA, CDR2 SQIVND (reference sequence). CDR3 nucleotides: TGTGCCAGTAGGGATAGCGGGAGGGCCCGGGACAATGAGCAGTTCTTC. Protein sequence: CASRDSGRARDNEQFF.

This chain joins TRBV19 and TRBJ2-5; TRBD2 matches 9 bases. In germline, CDR1 is LNHDA, CDR2 SQIVND (reference sequence). The CDR3 covers 15 residues. V dropped 3 bases and J dropped 4; count of bases not matched to a gene: 6. The CDR3 bases are TGTGCCAGTAGTATTATAACTAGCGGGCCAGAGACCCAGTACTTC. Translated: CASSIITSGPETQYF.

The genes are TRBV7-6 and TRBJ2-1, with D perhaps TRBD2 (5 bases). Trimming left V 5 bases short and J 9 bases short, with 26 bases between. The CDR3 spans 17 residues. The germline CDR1 and CDR2 sequences are SGHVS and FNYEAQ. The CDR3 loop is CASSPFSVSVIPGEQFF. The CDR3 bases are TGTGCCAGCAGCCCGTTTAGTGTTAGCGTCATTCCGGGTGAGCAGTTCTTC.

The rearrangement uses TRBV5-1 and TRBJ2-5; TRBD2 matches 11 bases. This CDR3 contains 16 residues. The V segment lost 0 bases and the J segment 5 bases; nucleotides outside the gene matches: 6. Germline loops: CDR1 SGHRS, CDR2 YFSETQ. The CDR3: CASSLARLAGPETQYF. The CDR3 DNA reads as TGCGCCAGCAGCTTGGCCCGACTAGCGGGGCCGGAGACCCAGTACTTC.

This chain joins TRBV12-5 and TRBJ2-5; D call uncertain. Germline assignment: CDR1 LGHNT and CDR2 FRNRAP. CDR3 length: 15 residues. The germline V and J ends were trimmed by 0 bases and 7 bases, with 15 bases remaining between them. DNA for the CDR3: TGTGCTAGTGGTTTGGTAGAAAGGTCCCCAGGGACCCAGTACTTC. It is translated as CASGLVERSPGTQYF.